This T cell receptor (beta chain) was retrieved from a study of CD8 T cells in Susac syndrome. Germline CDR1 and CDR2: SEHNR and FQNEAQ (reference sequence). The CDR3 is 15 amino acids. V lost 1 base, J lost 5 bases, and 12 bases lay in between. High-throughput TCR beta sequencing covered peripheral CD8+ and CD4+ T cells. Healthy donors were controls matched for age and sex. The TEMRA cells underwent FACS enrichment, while the CD8+ and CD4+ T cells underwent negative isolation. The authors reverse transcribed roughly 0.5 to 1 ug RNA with random hexamers. The method of amplification for TCR beta CDR3 was immunoSEQ multiplex PCR, covering 54 Vbeta and 13 Jbeta. TCRdb reprocessed the immunoSEQ multiplex PCR reads with MiXCR, giving one entry per CDR3 protein. In the table there are about 60,000 distinct CDR3 sequences, approximately 92% of which are singletons.

Material for sequencing was CD8+ T cells from PBMCs. The sequence derives from a human donor in good health. This sequence joins TRBV7-9 and TRBJ2-1, with D unresolved. CDR3 amino acids: CASSLVSYSHNEQFF. The DNA for the CDR3 is TGTGCCAGCAGCTTAGTATCTTACAGCCACAATGAGCAGTTCTTC.